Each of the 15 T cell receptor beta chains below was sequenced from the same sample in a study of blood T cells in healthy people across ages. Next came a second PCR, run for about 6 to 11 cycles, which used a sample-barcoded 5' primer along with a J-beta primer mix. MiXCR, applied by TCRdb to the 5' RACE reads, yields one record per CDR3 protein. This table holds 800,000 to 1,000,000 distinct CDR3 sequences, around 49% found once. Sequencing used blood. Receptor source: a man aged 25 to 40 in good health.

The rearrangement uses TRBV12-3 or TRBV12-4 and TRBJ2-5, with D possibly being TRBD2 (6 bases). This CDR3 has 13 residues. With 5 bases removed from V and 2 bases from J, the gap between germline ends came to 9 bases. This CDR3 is CASSAGWQETQYF. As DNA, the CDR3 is TGTGCCAGCAGTGCGGGGTGGCAAGAGACCCAGTACTTC.

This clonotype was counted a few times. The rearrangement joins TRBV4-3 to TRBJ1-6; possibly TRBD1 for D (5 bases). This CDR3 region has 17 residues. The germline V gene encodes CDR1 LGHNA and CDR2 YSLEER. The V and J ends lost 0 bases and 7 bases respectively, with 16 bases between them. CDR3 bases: TGCGCCAGCAGCCAAGACTTTGGTGACAGCCGAAATTCACCCCTCCACTTT. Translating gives CASSQDFGDSRNSPLHF.

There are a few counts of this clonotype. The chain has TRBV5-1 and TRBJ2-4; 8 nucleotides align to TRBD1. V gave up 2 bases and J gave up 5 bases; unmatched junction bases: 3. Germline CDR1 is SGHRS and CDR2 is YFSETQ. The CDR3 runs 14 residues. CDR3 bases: TGCGCCAGCAGCTTAACAGGGGGAGAAAACATTCAGTACTTC. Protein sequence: CASSLTGGENIQYF. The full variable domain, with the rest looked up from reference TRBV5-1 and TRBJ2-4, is KAGVTQTPRYLIKTRGQQVTLSCSPISGHRSVSWYQQTPGQGLQFLFEYFSETQRNKGNFPGRFSGRQFSNSRSEMNVSTLELGDSALYLCASSLTGGENIQYFGAGTRLSVL.

For the CDR3, the DNA is TGCGCCAGCAGTCAATCCCGAGACGGGGCAGGGGGAACCTACGAGCAGTACTTC. Protein: CASSQSRDGAGGTYEQYF. The V and J genes are TRBV23-1 and TRBJ2-7; 7 bases match TRBD1. TRBV23-1 is assigned to the ORF class and has an uncertain function. The ends lost 0 bases at V and 2 bases at J; junction bases unmatched: 13. The CDR3 totals 18 residues.

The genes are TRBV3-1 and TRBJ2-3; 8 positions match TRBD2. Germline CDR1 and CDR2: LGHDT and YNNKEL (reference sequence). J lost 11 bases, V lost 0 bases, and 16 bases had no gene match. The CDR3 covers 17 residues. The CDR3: CASSQDSPSGGKFGQYF. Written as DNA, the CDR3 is TGTGCCAGCAGCCAAGATTCCCCCAGCGGGGGTAAATTTGGGCAGTATTTT.

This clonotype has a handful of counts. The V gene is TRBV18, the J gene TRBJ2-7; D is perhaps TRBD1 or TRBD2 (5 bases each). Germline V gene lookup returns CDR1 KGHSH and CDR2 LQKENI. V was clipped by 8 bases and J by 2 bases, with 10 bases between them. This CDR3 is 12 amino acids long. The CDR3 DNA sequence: TGTGCCAGCACGGGACGTGCCTACGAGCAGTACTTC. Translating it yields CASTGRAYEQYF. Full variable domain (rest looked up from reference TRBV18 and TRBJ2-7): NAGVMQNPRHLVRRRGQEARLRCSPMKGHSHVYWYRQLPEEGLKFMVYLQKENIIDESGMPKERFSAEFPKEGPSILRIQQVVRGDSAAYFCASTGRAYEQYFGPGTRLTVT.

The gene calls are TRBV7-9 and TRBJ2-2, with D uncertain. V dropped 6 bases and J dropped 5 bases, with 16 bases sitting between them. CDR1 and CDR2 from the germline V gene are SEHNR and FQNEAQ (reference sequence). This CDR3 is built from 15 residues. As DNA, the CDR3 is TGTGCCAGCAGACCCAGGATTCTGGGGACCGGGGAGCTGTTTTTT. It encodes CASRPRILGTGELFF.

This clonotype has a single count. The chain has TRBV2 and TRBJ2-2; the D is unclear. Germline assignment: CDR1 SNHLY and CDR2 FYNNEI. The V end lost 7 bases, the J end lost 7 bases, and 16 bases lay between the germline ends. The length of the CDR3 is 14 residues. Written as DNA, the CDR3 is TGTGCCAGCACAAGGCGAGTACAAGGCGGGGAGCTGTTTTTT. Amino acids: CASTRRVQGGELFF. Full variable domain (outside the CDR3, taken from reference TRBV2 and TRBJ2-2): EPEVTQTPSHQVTQMGQEVILRCVPISNHLYFYWYRQILGQKVEFLVSFYNNEISEKSEIFDDQFSVERPDGSNFTLKIRSTKLEDSAMYFCASTRRVQGGELFFGEGSRLTVL.

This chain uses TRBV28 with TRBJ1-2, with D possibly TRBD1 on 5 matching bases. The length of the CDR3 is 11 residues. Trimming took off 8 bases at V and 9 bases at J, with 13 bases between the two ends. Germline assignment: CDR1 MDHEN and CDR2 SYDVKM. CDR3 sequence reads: CASGGEGRYTF. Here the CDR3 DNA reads TGTGCCAGCGGGGGGGAAGGGCGCTACACCTTC.

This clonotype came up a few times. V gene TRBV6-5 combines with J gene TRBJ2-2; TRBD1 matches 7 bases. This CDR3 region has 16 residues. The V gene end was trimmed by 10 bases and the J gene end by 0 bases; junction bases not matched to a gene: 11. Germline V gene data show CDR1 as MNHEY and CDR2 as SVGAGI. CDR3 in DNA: TGTGCCACTAGTACGACAGGGTCAACGAACACCGGGGAGCTGTTTTTT. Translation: CATSTTGSTNTGELFF.

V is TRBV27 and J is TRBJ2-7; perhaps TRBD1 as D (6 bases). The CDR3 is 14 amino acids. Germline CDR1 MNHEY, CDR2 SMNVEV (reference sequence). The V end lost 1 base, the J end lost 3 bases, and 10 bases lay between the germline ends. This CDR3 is CASSLWDKIYEQYF. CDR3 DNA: TGTGCCAGCAGTTTATGGGACAAGATCTACGAGCAGTACTTC.

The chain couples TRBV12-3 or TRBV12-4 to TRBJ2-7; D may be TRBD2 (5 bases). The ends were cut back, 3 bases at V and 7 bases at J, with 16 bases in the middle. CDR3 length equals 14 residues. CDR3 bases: TGTGCCAGCAGTTTCGGCAGTTTAACGGGGGAGCAGTACTTC. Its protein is CASSFGSLTGEQYF.

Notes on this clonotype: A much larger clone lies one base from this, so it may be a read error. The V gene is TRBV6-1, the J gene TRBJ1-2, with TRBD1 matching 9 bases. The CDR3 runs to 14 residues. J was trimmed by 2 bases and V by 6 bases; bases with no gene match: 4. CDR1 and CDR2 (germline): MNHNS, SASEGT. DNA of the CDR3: TGTGCCAGCAGCACCGGGACAGGGAACTATGGCTACACCTTC. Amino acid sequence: CASSTGTGNYGYTF.

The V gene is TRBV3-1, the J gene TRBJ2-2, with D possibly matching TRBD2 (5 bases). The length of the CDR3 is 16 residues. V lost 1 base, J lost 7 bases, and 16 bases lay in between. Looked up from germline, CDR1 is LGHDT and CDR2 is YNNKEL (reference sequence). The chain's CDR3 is CASSQVKLNGVGELFF. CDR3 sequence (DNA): TGTGCCAGCAGCCAAGTTAAACTAAACGGGGTCGGGGAGCTGTTTTTT.

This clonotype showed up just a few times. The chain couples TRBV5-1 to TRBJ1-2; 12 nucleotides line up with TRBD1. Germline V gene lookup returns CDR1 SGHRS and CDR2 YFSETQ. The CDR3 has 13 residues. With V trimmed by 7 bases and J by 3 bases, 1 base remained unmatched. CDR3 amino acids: CASGTGGDYGYTF. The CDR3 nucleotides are TGCGCCAGCGGGACAGGGGGCGACTATGGCTACACCTTC.